This TCR beta chain was captured in a study of blood T cell repertoires in COVID-19. This clone was counted between two and nine times. V lost 3 bases to trimming and J lost 11 bases, with 17 bases between them. The CDR3 is 14 amino acids. CDR1 and CDR2 (germline): ENHRY, SYGVKD. Sequencing used immunoSEQ multiplex PCR; TCRdb keeps in-frame clones, though not all of them. The repertoire holds some 200,000 clones, around 81% seen once, with 6.5% to 9% in the top ten. This sequence was found in a woman aged 40 to 50 with acute COVID-19. The sample was PBMCs or T cells enriched from blood (not recorded which). The J gene is TRBJ1-5, the V gene TRBV10-3; perhaps TRBD1 as D (5 bases). The CDR3 is CAISERKGSGTQHF. As DNA, the CDR3 is TGTGCCATCAGTGAAAGAAAGGGTTCAGGGACCCAGCATTTT.